A selection of T cell receptor beta chains follows, all from one sample in a study of blood T cell repertoires in COVID-19. The table came from immunoSEQ multiplex PCR; TCRdb's copy has only in-frame clones and leaves some out. The sample holds some 200,000 clones, 70% to 90% seen once. Sequenced: peripheral blood. The receptors stem from an elderly woman with acute or convalescent COVID-19. CDR3s include the opening cysteine and the closing phenylalanine or tryptophan. A D gene is named only where the DNA matches it firmly. Expanded clones get a size class; other rows say once, few or many, or leave the size out.

d_call	v_call	clone_size	j_call	cdr3_nt	cdr3_aa
TRBD1	TRBV5-1	NA	TRBJ1-3	TGCGCCAGCAGCTTGGCCGGGACAGGGGGGTCTGGAAACACCATATATTTT	CASSLAGTGGSGNTIYF
NA	TRBV18	NA	TRBJ2-1	TGTGCCAGCTCACCGGGCAGGAATGAGCAGTTCTTC	CASSPGRNEQFF
TRBD1	TRBV19	NA	TRBJ1-1	TGTGCCAGTCGTCGGGACAGGGGTACTGAAGCTTTCTTT	CASRRDRGTEAFF
NA	TRBV3-1/TRBV3-2	NA	TRBJ2-3	TGTGCCAGCAGCCAAGATCCCAGGAACACAGATACGCAGTATTTT	CASSQDPRNTDTQYF
NA	TRBV14	once	TRBJ2-7	TGTGCCAGCAGCTCGGCCGGGATTTTCAACAGCGAGCAGTACTTC	CASSSAGIFNSEQYF
NA	TRBV7-3	NA	TRBJ2-6	TGTGCCAGCAGCCCCGGTAGCTCTGGGGCCAACGTCCTGACTTTC	CASSPGSSGANVLTF
NA	TRBV7-9	few	TRBJ2-7	TGTGCCAGCAGCTTAGGACAGGTATACGAGCAGTACTTC	CASSLGQVYEQYF
TRBD1	TRBV7-9	few	TRBJ1-1	TGTGCCAGCAGCCCCGGGACAGGGTGGGCCACTGAAGCTTTCTTT	CASSPGTGWATEAFF
TRBD1	TRBV27	NA	TRBJ1-2	TGTGCCAGCAGTTTATTGGGACAGGGGGCAAATGGCTACACCTTC	CASSLLGQGANGYTF
TRBD2	TRBV3-1/TRBV3-2	NA	TRBJ2-5	TGTGCCAGCAGCCAAGAAAGGTGGAGCGGGGGGGGAGAGACCCAGTACTTC	CASSQERWSGGGETQYF
TRBD1	TRBV27	NA	TRBJ2-5	TGTGCCAGCAGTTTGTTCGCCGGGACAGGGGACGAGACCCAGTACTTC	CASSLFAGTGDETQYF
TRBD1	TRBV3-1/TRBV3-2	few	TRBJ1-1	TGTGCCAGCAGCCAAGGGGCAGGGGGCAAGGCAGCTTTCTTT	CASSQGAGGKAAFF
TRBD1	TRBV6-6	NA	TRBJ1-2	TGTGCCAGCAGCTCTGGACAGGGCGACTATGGCTACACCTTC	CASSSGQGDYGYTF
NA	TRBV4-1	NA	TRBJ2-4	TGCGCCAGCAGCCAAGACCCCCCTCCGGGTCTAGCCAAAAACATTCAGTACTTC	CASSQDPPPGLAKNIQYF
TRBD1	TRBV4-3	NA	TRBJ1-2	TGCGCCAGCGGACAGGGGTTGGGGAATGGCTACACCTTC	CASGQGLGNGYTF
NA	TRBV19	NA	TRBJ1-2	TGTGCCAGTACGGACAGTCCTAACTATGGCTACACCTTC	CASTDSPNYGYTF
NA	TRBV6-2/TRBV6-3	once	TRBJ1-2	TGTGCCAGCAGTCGAGCCGGGAGCCTCTACACCTTC	CASSRAGSLYTF
TRBD1	TRBV25-1	NA	TRBJ1-1	TGTGCCAGCAGTGAAACGACAGGGAGGAGGACTGAAGCTTTCTTT	CASSETTGRRTEAFF
NA	TRBV7-9	NA	TRBJ2-7	TGTGCCAGCAGCTGGACTCATGCCTACGAGCAGTACTTC	CASSWTHAYEQYF
TRBD2	TRBV7-6	NA	TRBJ2-7	TGTGCCAGCAGCCCGAAGGGCGGGAGCTCCTACGAGCAGTACTTC	CASSPKGGSSYEQYF
NA	TRBV19	once	TRBJ2-3	TGTGCCACCCTGGGGACATATAGAAGCACAGATACGCAGTATTTT	CATLGTYRSTDTQYF
TRBD1	TRBV4-1	NA	TRBJ1-6	TGCGCCAGCAGTCTAGGGAAGGGACAGAATAATTCACCCCTCCACTTT	CASSLGKGQNNSPLHF
NA	TRBV19	NA	TRBJ1-4	TGTGCCAGCAGTTCTGACGGGAATGAAAAACTGTTTTTT	CASSSDGNEKLFF
TRBD1	TRBV7-2	NA	TRBJ1-6	TGTGCCAGCACGACAGGGGCCTGGGGGCCCCTCCACTTT	CASTTGAWGPLHF
TRBD1	TRBV7-2	NA	TRBJ1-5	TGTGCCAGCAGCTTAGGCCTGACAGGGTTGTGGCAGCCCCAGCATTTT	CASSLGLTGLWQPQHF
TRBD1	TRBV24-1	NA	TRBJ1-4	TGTGCCACCAGTGATGGACAGGGGGCGGTTGAAAAACTGTTTTTT	CATSDGQGAVEKLFF
NA	TRBV27	few	TRBJ2-3	TGTGCCAGCAGTCACACAGGGAGTTGGACAGATACGCAGTATTTT	CASSHTGSWTDTQYF
NA	TRBV6-5	NA	TRBJ1-3	TGTGCCAGCAGTCCTGTCCAGGGGACTGGAAACACCATATATTTT	CASSPVQGTGNTIYF
NA	TRBV10-3	NA	TRBJ2-3	TGTGCCATCAGTGTAGCCTCCGGGACAAGCCGCACAGATACGCAGTATTTT	CAISVASGTSRTDTQYF
TRBD1	TRBV16	once	TRBJ1-5	TGTGCCAGCAGCCGGGGACAGGGACATCAGCCCCAGCATTTT	CASSRGQGHQPQHF
NA	TRBV7-7	NA	TRBJ1-1	TGTGCCAGCAGCCCATTGTCGGGGGATAACACTGAAGCTTTCTTT	CASSPLSGDNTEAFF
TRBD2	TRBV6-2/TRBV6-3	NA	TRBJ2-7	TGTGCCAGCAGTTTTAGAACTAGCGGGTTCTACGAGCAGTACTTC	CASSFRTSGFYEQYF
NA	TRBV5-1	once	TRBJ2-3	TGCGCCAGCAAGGTTCACGGGGGCACAGATACGCAGTATTTT	CASKVHGGTDTQYF
NA	TRBV6-5	NA	TRBJ1-1	TGTGCCAGCAGGAGGGAGGGCGAAGCTTTCTTT	CASRREGEAFF
NA	TRBV7-2	NA	TRBJ1-4	TGTGCCAGCAGCTTAATCAACAGCCCGAATGAAAAACTGTTTTTT	CASSLINSPNEKLFF
TRBD1	TRBV18	NA	TRBJ1-1	TGTGCCAGCTCCCTAGGGACAGACTCTAACACTGAAGCTTTCTTT	CASSLGTDSNTEAFF
TRBD2	TRBV6-5	once	TRBJ2-7	TGTGCCAGCACCCTAGCGGGAGGGCCCCCCTACGAGCAGTACTTC	CASTLAGGPPYEQYF
NA	TRBV7-9	few	TRBJ2-7	TGTGCCAGCAGCTTAGCGACAGACGAGCAGTACTTC	CASSLATDEQYF
TRBD1	TRBV5-1	NA	TRBJ2-2	TGCGCCAGCAGCTTGACACAGGGGGCGAACACCGGGGAGCTGTTTTTT	CASSLTQGANTGELFF
NA	TRBV5-8	NA	TRBJ1-5	TGTGCCAGCAGCCTCAGAGGGATTAGCAATCAGCCCCAGCATTTT	CASSLRGISNQPQHF
TRBD1	TRBV3-1/TRBV3-2	NA	TRBJ1-1	TGTGCCAGCAGCCCGAGACAGGGGGCTGGGGGCACTGAAGCTTTCTTT	CASSPRQGAGGTEAFF
NA	TRBV20-1	NA	TRBJ1-2	TGCAGTGCTAGTCCCAAGAGGGGGGGTGGCTACACCTTC	CSASPKRGGGYTF
NA	TRBV4-3	NA	TRBJ2-7	TGCGCCAGCAGCCAAGATCATCGGGTGACCTACGAGCAGTACTTC	CASSQDHRVTYEQYF
TRBD1	TRBV9	NA	TRBJ2-5	TGTGCCAGCAGCGTAGAACAGGGGGGAGAGACCCAGTACTTC	CASSVEQGGETQYF
TRBD1	TRBV11-3	NA	TRBJ1-1	TGTGCCAGCAGCTTAAATCTGGGACAGGGGGCGGAGAACACTGAAGCTTTCTTT	CASSLNLGQGAENTEAFF
NA	TRBV5-6	NA	TRBJ2-4	TGTGCCAGCCGCCATGGGGGAGGCCAAAGGAAAAACATTCAGTACTTC	CASRHGGGQRKNIQYF
TRBD1	TRBV5-6	NA	TRBJ1-3	TGTGCCAGCAGCTCTCCGGGACAGGGTCTGTCTGGAAACACCATATATTTT	CASSSPGQGLSGNTIYF
NA	TRBV9	NA	TRBJ2-1	TGTGCCAGCAGCGTAGAGGTAGGAGGGACCTACAATGAGCAGTTCTTC	CASSVEVGGTYNEQFF
NA	TRBV5-1	NA	TRBJ2-1	TGCGCCAGCAGCTTGAGCTCTAGCCGAAGTTACAATGAGCAGTTCTTC	CASSLSSSRSYNEQFF
TRBD2	TRBV10-2	few	TRBJ2-1	TGCGCCAGCAGTGGGGGGGGAGCGGGAGGCCACAATGAGCAGTTCTTC	CASSGGGAGGHNEQFF
NA	TRBV3-1/TRBV3-2	NA	TRBJ2-2	TGTGCCAGCAGCCAAGCCCCCGACACCGGGGAGCTGTTTTTT	CASSQAPDTGELFF
NA	TRBV5-1	NA	TRBJ1-3	TGCGCCAGCAGCCAGGACAGCTCTGGAAACACCATATATTTT	CASSQDSSGNTIYF
TRBD1	TRBV18	NA	TRBJ2-7	TGTGCCAGCTCACGGGACAGGAGCTCCTACGAGCAGTACTTC	CASSRDRSSYEQYF
NA	TRBV4-1	few	TRBJ1-5	TGCGCCAGCAGCCAAGAAGAGGCCTTAAATCAGCCCCAGCATTTT	CASSQEEALNQPQHF
NA	TRBV4-1	NA	TRBJ2-5	TGCGCCAGCAGCCAAGCGGGGGGCGGAGAGACCCAGTACTTC	CASSQAGGGETQYF
TRBD1	TRBV29-1	NA	TRBJ2-7	TGCAGCGTTCGACAGGGTTTCGCCGAGCAGTACTTC	CSVRQGFAEQYF
TRBD1	TRBV10-3	few	TRBJ1-2	TGTGCCATCAGTGACCGGGACAGAAACTATGGCTACACCTTC	CAISDRDRNYGYTF
NA	TRBV19	once	TRBJ1-1	TGTGCCAGTACGGTCCACGCTGAAGCTTTCTTT	CASTVHAEAFF
TRBD1	TRBV12-3/TRBV12-4	once	TRBJ1-2	TGTGCCAGCAGTAACAGGGGCATCTATGGCTACACCTTC	CASSNRGIYGYTF